This paragraph reports one TCR beta chain. No antigen is known for it. The data originate from a study of STAT3 mutations in large granular lymphocyte leukemia. General study findings and limits: TCR clonotype switching after therapy occurred in about 30% of the 18 patients. At least one immunodominant TCR beta clonotype appeared in every T-cell large granular lymphocyte leukemia patient.

The CDR3 contains 12 residues. Looked up from germline, CDR1 is ENHRY and CDR2 is SYGVKD. V lost 10 bases to trimming and J lost 5 bases, with 14 bases between them. Here immunoSEQ multiplex PCR was the method, and the copy in TCRdb shows in-frame clones only, minus some. The data contain over 30,000 clones, more than 70% of them singletons. Sequencing was carried out using PBMCs. This TCR came from a human donor with T large granular lymphocyte leukemia. Some clones in this sample may be carry-over from other donors' samples. The chain employs TRBV10-3 and TRBJ1-2; tentatively, D is TRBD1 (5 bases). DNA for the CDR3: TGTGCCACCTCGGGCGGGGCATATGGCTACACCTTC. It translates to CATSGGAYGYTF.